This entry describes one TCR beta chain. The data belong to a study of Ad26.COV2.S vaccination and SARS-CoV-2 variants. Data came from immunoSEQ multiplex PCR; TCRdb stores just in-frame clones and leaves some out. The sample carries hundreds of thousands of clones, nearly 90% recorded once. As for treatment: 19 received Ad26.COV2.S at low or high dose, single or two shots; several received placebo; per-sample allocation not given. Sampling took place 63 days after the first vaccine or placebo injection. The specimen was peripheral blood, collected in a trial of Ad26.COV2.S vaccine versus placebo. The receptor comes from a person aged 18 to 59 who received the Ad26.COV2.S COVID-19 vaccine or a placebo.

The CDR3 loop is CASSGQSASSYNSPLHF. The CDR3 region has the DNA TGTGCCAGCAGCGGTCAATCCGCGAGCTCCTATAATTCACCCCTCCACTTT. The gene calls are TRBV7-2 and TRBJ1-6, with D hard to call. CDR1 is SGHTA, CDR2 FQGNSA, per germline. The CDR3 is made up of 17 amino acids. Trimming took 5 bases from V and 0 from J, leaving 14 bases between them.